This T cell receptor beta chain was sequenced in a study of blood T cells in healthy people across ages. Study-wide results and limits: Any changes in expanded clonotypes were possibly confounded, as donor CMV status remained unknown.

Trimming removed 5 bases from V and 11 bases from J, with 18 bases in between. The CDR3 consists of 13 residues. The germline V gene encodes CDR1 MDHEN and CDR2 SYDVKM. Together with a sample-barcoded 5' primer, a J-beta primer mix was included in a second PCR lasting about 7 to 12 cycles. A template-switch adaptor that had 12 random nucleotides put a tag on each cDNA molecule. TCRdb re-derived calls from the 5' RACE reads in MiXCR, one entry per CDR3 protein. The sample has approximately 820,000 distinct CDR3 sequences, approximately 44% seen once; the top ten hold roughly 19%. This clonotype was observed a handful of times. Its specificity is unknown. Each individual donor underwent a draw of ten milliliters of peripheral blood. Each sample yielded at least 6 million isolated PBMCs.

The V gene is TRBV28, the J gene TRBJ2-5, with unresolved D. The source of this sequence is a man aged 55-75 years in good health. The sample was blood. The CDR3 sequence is CASSPGVVLEQYF. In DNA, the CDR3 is TGTGCCAGCAGTCCTGGGGTAGTCTTGGAGCAGTACTTC.